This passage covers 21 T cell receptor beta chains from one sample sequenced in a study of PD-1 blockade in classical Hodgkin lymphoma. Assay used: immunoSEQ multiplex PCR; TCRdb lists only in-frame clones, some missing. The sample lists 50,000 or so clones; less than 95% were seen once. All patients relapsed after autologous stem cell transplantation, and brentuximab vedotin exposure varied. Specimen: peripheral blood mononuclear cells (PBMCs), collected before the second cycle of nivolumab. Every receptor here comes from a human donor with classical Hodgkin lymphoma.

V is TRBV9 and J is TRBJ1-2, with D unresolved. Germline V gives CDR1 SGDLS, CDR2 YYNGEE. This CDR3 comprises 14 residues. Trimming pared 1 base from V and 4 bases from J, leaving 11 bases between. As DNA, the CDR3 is TGTGCCAGCAGCGTAAACTCCCCTAGCTATGGCTACACCTTC. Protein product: CASSVNSPSYGYTF. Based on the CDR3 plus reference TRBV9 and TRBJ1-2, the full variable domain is DSGVTQTPKHLITATGQRVTLRCSPRSGDLSVYWYQQSLDQGLQFLIQYYNGEERAKGNILERFSAQQFPDLHSELNLSSLELGDSALYFCASSVNSPSYGYTFGSGTRLTVV.

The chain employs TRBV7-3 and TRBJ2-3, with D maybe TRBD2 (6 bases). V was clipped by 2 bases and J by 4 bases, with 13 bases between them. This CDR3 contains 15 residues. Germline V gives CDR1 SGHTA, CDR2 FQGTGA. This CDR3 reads CASSLFGSESDTQYF. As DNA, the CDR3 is TGTGCCAGCAGCTTATTCGGGAGTGAATCAGATACGCAGTATTTT.

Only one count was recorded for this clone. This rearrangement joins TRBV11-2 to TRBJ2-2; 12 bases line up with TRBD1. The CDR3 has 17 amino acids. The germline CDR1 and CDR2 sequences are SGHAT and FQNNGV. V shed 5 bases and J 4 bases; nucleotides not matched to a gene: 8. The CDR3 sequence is CASSTRDRGQVTGELFF. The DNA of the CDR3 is TGTGCCAGCAGCACTCGGGACAGGGGGCAGGTCACCGGGGAGCTGTTTTTT. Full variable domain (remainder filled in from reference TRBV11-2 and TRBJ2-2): EAGVAQSPRYKIIEKRQSVAFWCNPISGHATLYWYQQILGQGPKLLIQFQNNGVVDDSQLPKDRFSAERLKGVDSTLKIQPAKLEDSAVYLCASSTRDRGQVTGELFFGEGSRLTVL.

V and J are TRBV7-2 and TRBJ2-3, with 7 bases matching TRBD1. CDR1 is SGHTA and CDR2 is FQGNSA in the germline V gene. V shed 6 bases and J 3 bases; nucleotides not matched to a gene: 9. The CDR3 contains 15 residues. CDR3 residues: CASRQGVLGTDTQYF. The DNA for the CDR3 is TGTGCCAGCAGGCAGGGGGTGCTGGGGACAGATACGCAGTATTTT.

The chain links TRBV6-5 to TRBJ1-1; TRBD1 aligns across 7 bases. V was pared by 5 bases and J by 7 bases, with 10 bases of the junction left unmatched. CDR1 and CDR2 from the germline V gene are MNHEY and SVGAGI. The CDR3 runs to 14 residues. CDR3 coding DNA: TGTGCCAGCAGTCCCTCGGGAGGGGGCGGTGAAGCTTTCTTT. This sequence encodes CASSPSGGGGEAFF.

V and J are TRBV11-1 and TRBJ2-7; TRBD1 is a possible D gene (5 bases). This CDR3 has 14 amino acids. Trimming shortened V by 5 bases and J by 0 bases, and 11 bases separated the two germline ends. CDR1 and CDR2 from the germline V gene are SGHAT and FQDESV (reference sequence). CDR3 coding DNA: TGTGCCAGCAGCCGGACAATGACCTCCTACGAGCAGTACTTC. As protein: CASSRTMTSYEQYF.

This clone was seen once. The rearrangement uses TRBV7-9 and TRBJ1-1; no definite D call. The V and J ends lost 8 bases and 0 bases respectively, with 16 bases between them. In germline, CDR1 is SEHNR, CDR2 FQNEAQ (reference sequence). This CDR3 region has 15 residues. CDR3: CASSRVSSMNTEAFF. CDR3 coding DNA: TGTGCCAGCTCTAGGGTCAGCTCTATGAACACTGAAGCTTTCTTT.

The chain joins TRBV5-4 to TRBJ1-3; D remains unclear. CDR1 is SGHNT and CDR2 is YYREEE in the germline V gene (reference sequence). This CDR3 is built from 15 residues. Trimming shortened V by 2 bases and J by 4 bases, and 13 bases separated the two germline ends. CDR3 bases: TGTGCCAGCAGCTTCCCCGAGCAGGACGGAAACACCATATATTTT. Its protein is CASSFPEQDGNTIYF.

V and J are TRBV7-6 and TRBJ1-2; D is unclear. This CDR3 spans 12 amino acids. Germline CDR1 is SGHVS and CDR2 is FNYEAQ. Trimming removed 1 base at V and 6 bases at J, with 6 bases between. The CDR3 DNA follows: TGTGCCAGCAGCTTAGGAGGGCATGGCTACACCTTC. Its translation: CASSLGGHGYTF.

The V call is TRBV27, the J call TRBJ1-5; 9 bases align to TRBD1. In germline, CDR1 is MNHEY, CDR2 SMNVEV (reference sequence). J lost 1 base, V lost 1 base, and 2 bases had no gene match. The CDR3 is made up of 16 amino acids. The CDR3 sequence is CASSLLTGGSNQPQHF. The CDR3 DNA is TGTGCCAGCAGTTTATTGACAGGGGGGAGCAATCAGCCCCAGCATTTT.

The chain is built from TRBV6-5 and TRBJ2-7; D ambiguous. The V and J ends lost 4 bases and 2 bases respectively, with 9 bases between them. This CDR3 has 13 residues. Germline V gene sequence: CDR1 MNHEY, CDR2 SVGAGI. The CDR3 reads CASSSLAPYEQYF. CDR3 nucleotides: TGTGCCAGCAGTTCTCTGGCCCCCTACGAGCAGTACTTC.

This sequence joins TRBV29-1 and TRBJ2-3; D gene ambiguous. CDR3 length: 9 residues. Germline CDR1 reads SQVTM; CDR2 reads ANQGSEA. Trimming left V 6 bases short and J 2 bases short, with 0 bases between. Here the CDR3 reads CSVTDTQYF. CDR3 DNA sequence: TGCAGCGTCACAGATACGCAGTATTTT.

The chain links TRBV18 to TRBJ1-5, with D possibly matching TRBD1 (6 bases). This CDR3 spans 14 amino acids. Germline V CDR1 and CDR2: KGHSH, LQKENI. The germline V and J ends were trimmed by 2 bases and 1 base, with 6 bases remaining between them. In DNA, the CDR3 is TGTGCCAGCTCACCAGGACAGAGCAATCAGCCCCAGCATTTT. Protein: CASSPGQSNQPQHF.

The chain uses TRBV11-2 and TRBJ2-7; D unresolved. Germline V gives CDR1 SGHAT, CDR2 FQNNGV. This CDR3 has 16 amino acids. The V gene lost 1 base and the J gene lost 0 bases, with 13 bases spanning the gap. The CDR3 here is CASSLVGGPASYEQYF. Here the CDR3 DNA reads TGTGCCAGCAGCTTAGTAGGCGGACCCGCCTCCTACGAGCAGTACTTC.

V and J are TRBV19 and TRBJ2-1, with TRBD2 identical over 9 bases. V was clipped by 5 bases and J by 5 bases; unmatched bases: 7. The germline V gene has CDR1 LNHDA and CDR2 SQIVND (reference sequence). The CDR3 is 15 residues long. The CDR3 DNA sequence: TGTGCCAGTAGTCGAAGGCGGGAGGGAAACAATGAGCAGTTCTTC. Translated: CASSRRREGNNEQFF.

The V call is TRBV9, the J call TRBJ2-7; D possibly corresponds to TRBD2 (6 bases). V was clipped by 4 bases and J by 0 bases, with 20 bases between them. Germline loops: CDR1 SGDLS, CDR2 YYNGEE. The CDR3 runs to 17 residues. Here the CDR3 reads CASSPHGGTVDSYEQYF. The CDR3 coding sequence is TGTGCCAGCAGCCCCCACGGAGGGACCGTAGACTCCTACGAGCAGTACTTC.

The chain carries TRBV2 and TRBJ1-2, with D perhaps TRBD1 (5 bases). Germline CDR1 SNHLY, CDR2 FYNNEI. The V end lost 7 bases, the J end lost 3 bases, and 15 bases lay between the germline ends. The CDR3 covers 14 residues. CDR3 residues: CASNPRAEYYGYTF. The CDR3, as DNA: TGTGCCAGCAACCCCAGGGCAGAGTACTATGGCTACACCTTC.

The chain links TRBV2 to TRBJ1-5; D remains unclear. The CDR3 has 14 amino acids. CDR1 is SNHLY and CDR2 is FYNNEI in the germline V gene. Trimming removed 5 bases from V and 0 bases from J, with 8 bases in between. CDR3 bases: TGTGCCAGCAGTTCGGGAGATAGCAATCAGCCCCAGCATTTT. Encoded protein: CASSSGDSNQPQHF.

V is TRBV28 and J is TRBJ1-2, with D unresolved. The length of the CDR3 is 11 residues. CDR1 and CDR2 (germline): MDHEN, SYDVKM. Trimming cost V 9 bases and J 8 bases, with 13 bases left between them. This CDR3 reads CASQVTEGYTF. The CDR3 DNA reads TGTGCCAGTCAAGTGACGGAGGGCTACACCTTC.

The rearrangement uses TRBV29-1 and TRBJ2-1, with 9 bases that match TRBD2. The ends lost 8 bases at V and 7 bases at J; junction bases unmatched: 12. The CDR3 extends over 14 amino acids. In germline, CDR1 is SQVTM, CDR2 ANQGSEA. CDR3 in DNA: TGCAGCTCCTTAGCGGGAGAGTTTTCGAATGAGCAGTTCTTC. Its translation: CSSLAGEFSNEQFF.

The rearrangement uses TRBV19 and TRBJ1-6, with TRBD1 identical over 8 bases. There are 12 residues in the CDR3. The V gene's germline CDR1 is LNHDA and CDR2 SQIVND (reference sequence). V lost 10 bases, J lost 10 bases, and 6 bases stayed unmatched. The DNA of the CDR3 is TGTGCCACCGGACAGGGAACGTCACCCCTCCACTTT. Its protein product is CATGQGTSPLHF.